Listed here is a single T cell receptor (beta chain). This entry comes from a study of blood T cell repertoires in COVID-19. About the research overall: Sites in the United States, Italy and Spain provided acute and convalescent COVID-19 samples.

Profiled with immunoSEQ multiplex PCR; TCRdb holds only in-frame clones, not every one. The table lists 35,000 to 50,000 clones, about 85% of them singletons. The CDR3 loop spans 14 amino acids. CDR1 KGHSH and CDR2 LQKENI come from the germline V gene. Trimming stripped 8 bases from V and 5 bases from J, with 18 bases between. The material sequenced was peripheral blood. The chain is built from TRBV18 and TRBJ2-5, with a tentative D call TRBD2 (6 bases). This clonotype was obtained from a woman aged 70-85 years in a cohort sampled during active COVID-19. The CDR3 here is CASETRDAPETQYF. DNA of the CDR3: TGTGCCAGCGAGACGCGGGACGCCCCCGAGACCCAGTACTTC.